This passage covers 2 T cell receptor beta chains from one sample sequenced in a study of blood T cell repertoires in COVID-19. Clones were sequenced by immunoSEQ multiplex PCR, and TCRdb holds only the in-frame ones, with some missing. In the table there are some 70,000 clones, under 90% of which are singletons. Input material: peripheral blood. The receptors were sampled from a man aged 45-60 years with COVID-19, enrolled during active disease.

The V and J genes are TRBV28 and TRBJ1-3; 8 bases fit TRBD1. J lost 4 bases, V lost 6 bases, and 8 bases had no gene match. Germline CDR1 reads MDHEN; CDR2 reads SYDVKM. This CDR3 contains 15 residues. CDR3 loop: CASRIPWTGGNTIYF. CDR3 sequence (DNA): TGTGCCAGCAGGATCCCCTGGACAGGGGGAAACACCATATATTTT.

This chain uses TRBV4-1 with TRBJ2-1, with 8 bases identical to TRBD2. The CDR3 covers 17 residues. The V and J ends lost 0 bases and 5 bases, in that order; junction bases with no gene match: 9. CDR1 and CDR2 (germline): MGHRA, YSYEKL. The CDR3 here is CASSQEGRGGGNNEQFF. CDR3 DNA: TGCGCCAGCAGCCAAGAAGGTCGGGGGGGCGGTAACAATGAGCAGTTCTTC.